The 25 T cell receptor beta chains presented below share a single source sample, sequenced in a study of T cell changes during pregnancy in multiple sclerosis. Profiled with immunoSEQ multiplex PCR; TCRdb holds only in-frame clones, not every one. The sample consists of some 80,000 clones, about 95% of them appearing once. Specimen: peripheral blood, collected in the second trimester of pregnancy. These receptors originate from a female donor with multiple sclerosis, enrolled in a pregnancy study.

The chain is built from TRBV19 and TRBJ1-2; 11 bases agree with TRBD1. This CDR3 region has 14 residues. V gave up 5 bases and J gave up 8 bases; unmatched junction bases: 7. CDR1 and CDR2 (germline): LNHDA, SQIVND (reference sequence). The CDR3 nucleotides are TGTGCCAGTAGTGAGGGACAGGGGGTGAGCGGCTACACCTTC. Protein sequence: CASSEGQGVSGYTF.

The CDR3 spells CASSQGTGVHNEQFF. Written as DNA, the CDR3 is TGTGCCAGTAGCCAAGGGACAGGTGTCCACAATGAGCAGTTCTTC. The V call is TRBV19, the J call TRBJ2-1, with 8 bases fitting TRBD1. CDR3 size: 15 residues. The ends lost 6 bases at V and 5 bases at J; junction bases unmatched: 9. Germline loops: CDR1 LNHDA, CDR2 SQIVND (reference sequence). Combining the CDR3 with reference TRBV19 and TRBJ2-1 gives the whole variable domain DGGITQSPKYLFRKEGQNVTLSCEQNLNHDAMYWYRQDPGQGLRLIYYSQIVNDFQKGDIAEGYSVSREKKESFPLTVTSAQKNPTAFYLCASSQGTGVHNEQFFGPGTRLTVL.

CDR3 DNA sequence: TGTGCCAGCAGCTTCTTCAGGAATCAAGAGACCCAGTACTTC. It specifies CASSFFRNQETQYF. The rearrangement links TRBV11-1 to TRBJ2-5; D is undetermined. The CDR3 length is 14 residues. Germline CDR1 SGHAT, CDR2 FQDESV (reference sequence). Trimming stripped 3 bases from V and 2 bases from J, with 10 bases between.

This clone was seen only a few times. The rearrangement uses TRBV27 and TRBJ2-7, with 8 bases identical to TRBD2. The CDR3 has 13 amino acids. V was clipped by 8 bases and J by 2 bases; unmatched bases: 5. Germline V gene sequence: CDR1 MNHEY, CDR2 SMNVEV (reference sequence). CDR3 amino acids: CASGAGDAYEQYF. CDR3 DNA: TGTGCCAGCGGAGCGGGAGACGCCTACGAGCAGTACTTC.

CDR3 bases: TGTGCCAGCAGGACTAGCGGGAGTGATAGGAATGAGCAGTTCTTC. It is translated as CASRTSGSDRNEQFF. This chain links TRBV6-6 with TRBJ2-1; 12 bases agree with TRBD2. The CDR3 spans 15 residues. Looked up from germline, CDR1 is MNHNY and CDR2 is SVGAGI (reference sequence). V lost 6 bases and J lost 7; bases outside the gene matches: 7.

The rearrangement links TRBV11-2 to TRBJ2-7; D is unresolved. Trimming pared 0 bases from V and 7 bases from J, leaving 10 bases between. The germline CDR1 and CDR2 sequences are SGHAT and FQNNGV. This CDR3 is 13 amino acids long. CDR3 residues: CASSLERGWEQYF. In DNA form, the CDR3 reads TGTGCCAGCAGCTTAGAGAGAGGCTGGGAGCAGTACTTC. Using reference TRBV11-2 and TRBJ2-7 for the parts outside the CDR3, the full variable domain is EAGVAQSPRYKIIEKRQSVAFWCNPISGHATLYWYQQILGQGPKLLIQFQNNGVVDDSQLPKDRFSAERLKGVDSTLKIQPAKLEDSAVYLCASSLERGWEQYFGPGTRLTVT.

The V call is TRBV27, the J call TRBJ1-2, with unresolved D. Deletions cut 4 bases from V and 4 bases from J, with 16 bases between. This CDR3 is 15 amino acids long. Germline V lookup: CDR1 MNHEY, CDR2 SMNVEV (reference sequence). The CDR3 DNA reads TGTGCCAGCAGTTCTGTGACGGACTCGCGCTATGGCTACACCTTC. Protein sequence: CASSSVTDSRYGYTF.

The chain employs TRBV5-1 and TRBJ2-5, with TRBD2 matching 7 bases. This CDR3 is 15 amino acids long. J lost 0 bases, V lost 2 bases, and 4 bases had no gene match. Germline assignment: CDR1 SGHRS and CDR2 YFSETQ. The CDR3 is CASSFGAGNQETQYF. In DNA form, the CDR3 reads TGCGCCAGCAGCTTCGGAGCGGGAAACCAAGAGACCCAGTACTTC. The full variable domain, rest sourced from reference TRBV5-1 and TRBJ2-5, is KAGVTQTPRYLIKTRGQQVTLSCSPISGHRSVSWYQQTPGQGLQFLFEYFSETQRNKGNFPGRFSGRQFSNSRSEMNVSTLELGDSALYLCASSFGAGNQETQYFGPGTRLLVL.

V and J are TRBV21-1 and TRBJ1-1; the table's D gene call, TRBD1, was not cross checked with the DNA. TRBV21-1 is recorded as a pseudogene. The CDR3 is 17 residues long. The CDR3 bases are TGTGCCAGCAGCAAGACAGTCAGACTGACAGGGCGGGCTGAAGCTTTCTTT. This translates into CASSKTVRLTGRAEAFF.

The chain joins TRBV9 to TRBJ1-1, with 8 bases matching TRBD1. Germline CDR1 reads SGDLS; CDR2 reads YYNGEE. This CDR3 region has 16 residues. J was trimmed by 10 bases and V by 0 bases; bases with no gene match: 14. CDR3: CASSVVLAGGTEGAFF. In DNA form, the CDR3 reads TGTGCCAGCAGCGTAGTACTGGCAGGGGGCACTGAGGGAGCTTTCTTT. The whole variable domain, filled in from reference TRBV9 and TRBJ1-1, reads DSGVTQTPKHLITATGQRVTLRCSPRSGDLSVYWYQQSLDQGLQFLIQYYNGEERAKGNILERFSAQQFPDLHSELNLSSLELGDSALYFCASSVVLAGGTEGAFFGQGTRLTVV.

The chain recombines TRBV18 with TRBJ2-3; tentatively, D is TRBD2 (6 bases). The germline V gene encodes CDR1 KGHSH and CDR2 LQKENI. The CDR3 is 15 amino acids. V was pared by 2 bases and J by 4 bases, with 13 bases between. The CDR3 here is CASSPRRGASDTQYF. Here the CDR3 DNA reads TGTGCCAGCTCACCAAGGAGGGGCGCATCAGATACGCAGTATTTT. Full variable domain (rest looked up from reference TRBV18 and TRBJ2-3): NAGVMQNPRHLVRRRGQEARLRCSPMKGHSHVYWYRQLPEEGLKFMVYLQKENIIDESGMPKERFSAEFPKEGPSILRIQQVVRGDSAAYFCASSPRRGASDTQYFGPGTRLTVL.

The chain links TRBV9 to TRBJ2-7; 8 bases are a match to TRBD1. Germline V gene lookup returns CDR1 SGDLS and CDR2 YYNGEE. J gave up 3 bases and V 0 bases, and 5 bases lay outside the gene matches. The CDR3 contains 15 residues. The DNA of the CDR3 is TGTGCCAGCAGCGTAGGCAGGGGGCTTAACTACGAGCAGTACTTC. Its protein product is CASSVGRGLNYEQYF. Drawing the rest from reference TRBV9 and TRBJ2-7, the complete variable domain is DSGVTQTPKHLITATGQRVTLRCSPRSGDLSVYWYQQSLDQGLQFLIQYYNGEERAKGNILERFSAQQFPDLHSELNLSSLELGDSALYFCASSVGRGLNYEQYFGPGTRLTVT.

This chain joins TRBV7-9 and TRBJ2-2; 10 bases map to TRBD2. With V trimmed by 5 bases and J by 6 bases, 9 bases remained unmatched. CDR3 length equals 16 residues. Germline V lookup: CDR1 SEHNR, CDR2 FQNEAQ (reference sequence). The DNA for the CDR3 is TGTGCCAGCAGCCCACGAGCGGGAGGGCTCGCCGGGGAGCTGTTTTTT. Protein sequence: CASSPRAGGLAGELFF.

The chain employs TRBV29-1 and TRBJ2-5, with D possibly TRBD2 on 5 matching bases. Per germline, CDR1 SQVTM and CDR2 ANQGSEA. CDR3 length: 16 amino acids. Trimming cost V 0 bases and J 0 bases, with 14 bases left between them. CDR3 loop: CSVEDARAGDQETQYF. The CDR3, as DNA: TGCAGCGTTGAAGATGCGAGGGCTGGGGACCAAGAGACCCAGTACTTC.

The CDR3 bases are TGTGCCAGTAGTATTAGTCCCGGGTTAAACGAGCAGTACTTC. Translation: CASSISPGLNEQYF. The V gene is TRBV19, the J gene TRBJ2-7; D unclear. The V end lost 3 bases, the J end lost 5 bases, and 14 bases lay between the germline ends. The germline V gene encodes CDR1 LNHDA and CDR2 SQIVND (reference sequence). CDR3 size: 14 residues.

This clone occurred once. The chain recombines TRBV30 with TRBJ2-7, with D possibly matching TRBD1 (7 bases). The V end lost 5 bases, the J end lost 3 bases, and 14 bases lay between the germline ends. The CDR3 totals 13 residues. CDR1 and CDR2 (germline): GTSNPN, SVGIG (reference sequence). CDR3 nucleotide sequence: TGTGCCTGGCGCGCGGGGACAGTCTACGAGCAGTACTTC. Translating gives CAWRAGTVYEQYF.

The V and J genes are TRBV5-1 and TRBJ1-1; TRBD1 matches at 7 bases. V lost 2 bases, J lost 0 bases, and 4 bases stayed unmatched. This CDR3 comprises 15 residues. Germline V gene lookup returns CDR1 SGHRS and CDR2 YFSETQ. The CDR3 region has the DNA TGCGCCAGCAGCTTTCGGACAGGAATGAACACTGAAGCTTTCTTT. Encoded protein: CASSFRTGMNTEAFF.

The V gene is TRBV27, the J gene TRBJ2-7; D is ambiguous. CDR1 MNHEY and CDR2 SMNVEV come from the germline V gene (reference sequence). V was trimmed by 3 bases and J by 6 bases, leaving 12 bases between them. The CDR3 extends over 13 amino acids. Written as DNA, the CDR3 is TGTGCCAGCAGTTTGTCGCCGTCGGTCGAGCAGTACTTC. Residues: CASSLSPSVEQYF.

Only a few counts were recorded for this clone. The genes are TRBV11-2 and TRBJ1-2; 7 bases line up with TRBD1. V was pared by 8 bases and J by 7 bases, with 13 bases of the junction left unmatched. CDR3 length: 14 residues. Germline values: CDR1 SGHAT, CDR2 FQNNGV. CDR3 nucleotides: TGTGCCAGCTTTTCCTCGGCAGGGGGTAGTGGCTACACCTTC. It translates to CASFSSAGGSGYTF.

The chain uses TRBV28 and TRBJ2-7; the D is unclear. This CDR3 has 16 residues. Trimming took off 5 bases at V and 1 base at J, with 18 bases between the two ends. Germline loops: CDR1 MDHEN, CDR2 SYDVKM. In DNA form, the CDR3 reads TGTGCCAGCAGTCCCGCGTTTGGGCAGAAGTCCTACGAGCAGTACTTC. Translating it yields CASSPAFGQKSYEQYF.

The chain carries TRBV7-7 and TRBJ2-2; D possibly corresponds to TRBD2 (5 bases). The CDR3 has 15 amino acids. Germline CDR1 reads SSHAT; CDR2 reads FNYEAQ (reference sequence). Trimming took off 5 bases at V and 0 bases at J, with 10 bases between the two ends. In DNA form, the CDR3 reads TGTGCCAGCAGCCCGAGCGGCGCGAACACCGGGGAGCTGTTTTTT. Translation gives CASSPSGANTGELFF.

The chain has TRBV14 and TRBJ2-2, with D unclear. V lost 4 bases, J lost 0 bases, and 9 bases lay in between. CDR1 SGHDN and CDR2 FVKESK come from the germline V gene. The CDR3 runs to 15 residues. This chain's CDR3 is CASSPLLSNTGELFF. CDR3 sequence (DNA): TGTGCCAGCAGCCCCTTACTATCGAACACCGGGGAGCTGTTTTTT.

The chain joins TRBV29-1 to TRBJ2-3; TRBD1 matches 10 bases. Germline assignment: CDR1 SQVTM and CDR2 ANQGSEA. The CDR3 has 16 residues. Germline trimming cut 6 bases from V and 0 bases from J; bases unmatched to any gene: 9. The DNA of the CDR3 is TGCAGCGTCCTCGGGACAGGGGCGGGAAGCACAGATACGCAGTATTTT. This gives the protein CSVLGTGAGSTDTQYF.

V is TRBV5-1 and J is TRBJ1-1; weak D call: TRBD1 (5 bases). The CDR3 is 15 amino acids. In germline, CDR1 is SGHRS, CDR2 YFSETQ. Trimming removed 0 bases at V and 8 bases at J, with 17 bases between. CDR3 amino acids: CASSLEARVASEAFF. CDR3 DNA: TGCGCCAGCAGCTTGGAGGCCAGGGTGGCATCGGAAGCTTTCTTT.

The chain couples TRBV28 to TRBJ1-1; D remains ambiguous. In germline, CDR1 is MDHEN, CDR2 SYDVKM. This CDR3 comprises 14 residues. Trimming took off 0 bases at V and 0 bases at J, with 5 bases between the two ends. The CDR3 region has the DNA TGTGCCAGCAGTTTATGGCAGATGAACACTGAAGCTTTCTTT. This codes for CASSLWQMNTEAFF. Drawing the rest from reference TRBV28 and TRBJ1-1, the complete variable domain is DVKVTQSSRYLVKRTGEKVFLECVQDMDHENMFWYRQDPGLGLRLIYFSYDVKMKEKGDIPEGYSVSREKKERFSLILESASTNQTSMYLCASSLWQMNTEAFFGQGTRLTVV.